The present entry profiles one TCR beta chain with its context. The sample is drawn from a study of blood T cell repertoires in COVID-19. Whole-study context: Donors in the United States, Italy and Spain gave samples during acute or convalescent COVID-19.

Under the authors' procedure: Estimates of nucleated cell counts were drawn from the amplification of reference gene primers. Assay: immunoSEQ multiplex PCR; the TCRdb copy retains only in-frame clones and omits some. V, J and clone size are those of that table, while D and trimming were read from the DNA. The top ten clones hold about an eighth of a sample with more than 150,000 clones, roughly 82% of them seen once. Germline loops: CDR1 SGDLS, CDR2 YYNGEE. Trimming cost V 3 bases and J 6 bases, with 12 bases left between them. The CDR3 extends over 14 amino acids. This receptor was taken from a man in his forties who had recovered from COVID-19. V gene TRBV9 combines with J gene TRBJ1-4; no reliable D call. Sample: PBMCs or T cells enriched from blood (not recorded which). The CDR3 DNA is TGTGCCAGCAGCGGTGGAGCTATACATGAAAAACTGTTTTTT. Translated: CASSGGAIHEKLFF.